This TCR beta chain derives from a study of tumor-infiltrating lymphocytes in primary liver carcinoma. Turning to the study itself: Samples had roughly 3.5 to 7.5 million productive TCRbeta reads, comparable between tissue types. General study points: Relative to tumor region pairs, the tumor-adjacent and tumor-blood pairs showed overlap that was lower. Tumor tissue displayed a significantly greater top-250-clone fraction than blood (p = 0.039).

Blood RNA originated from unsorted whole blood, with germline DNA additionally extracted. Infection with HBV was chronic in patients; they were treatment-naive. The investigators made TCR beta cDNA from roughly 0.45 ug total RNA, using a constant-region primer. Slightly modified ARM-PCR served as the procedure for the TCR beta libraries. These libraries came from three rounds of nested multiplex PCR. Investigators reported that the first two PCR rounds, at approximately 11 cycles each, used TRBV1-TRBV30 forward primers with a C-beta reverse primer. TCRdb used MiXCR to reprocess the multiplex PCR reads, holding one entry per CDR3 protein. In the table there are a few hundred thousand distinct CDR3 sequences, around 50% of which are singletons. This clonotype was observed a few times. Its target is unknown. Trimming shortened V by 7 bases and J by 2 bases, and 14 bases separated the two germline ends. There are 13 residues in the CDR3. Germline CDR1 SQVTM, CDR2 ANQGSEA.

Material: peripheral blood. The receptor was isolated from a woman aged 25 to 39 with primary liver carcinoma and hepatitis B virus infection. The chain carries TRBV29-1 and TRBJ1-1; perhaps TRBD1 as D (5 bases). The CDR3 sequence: CSATTAVNTEAFF. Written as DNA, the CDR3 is TGCAGCGCCACGACAGCAGTAAACACTGAAGCTTTCTTT.